Presented here are 32 T cell receptor beta chains from one specimen sequenced in a study of OX40 agonist ivuxolimab in advanced cancers. Repertoires were generated with immunoSEQ multiplex PCR, while TCRdb's copy carries only in-frame clones and drops some. This sample carries about 95,000 clones, 80% to 90% of them seen once, and the ten largest clones take 0.33%. Sequencing was performed on CD4+ or CD8+ T cells sorted from blood, taken in a trial of the OX40 agonist ivuxolimab. All receptors come from an adult with an advanced solid tumor such as melanoma, head and neck, liver or kidney cancer.

The genes are TRBV6-5 and TRBJ2-1; 9 bases match TRBD1. The V gene end was trimmed by 0 bases and the J gene end by 5 bases; junction bases not matched to a gene: 5. This CDR3 has 16 amino acids. Germline values: CDR1 MNHEY, CDR2 SVGAGI. The DNA of the CDR3 is TGTGCCAGCAGTTACTCAAGTGACAGGGGGAACAATGAGCAGTTCTTC. It translates to CASSYSSDRGNNEQFF.

V and J are TRBV4-2 and TRBJ2-7; D is unresolved. The CDR3 runs 14 residues. Deletions cut 4 bases from V and 3 bases from J, with 13 bases between. From germline, CDR1 is LGHNA and CDR2 YNFKEQ. The CDR3 DNA follows: TGTGCCAGCAGCCCGGACCGAGGCAGCTACGAGCAGTACTTC. Translating it yields CASSPDRGSYEQYF.

J is TRBJ2-6 and V is TRBV5-5, with 7 nucleotides matching TRBD2. CDR1 SGHKS and CDR2 YYEKEE come from the germline V gene (reference sequence). V gave up 4 bases and J gave up 2 bases; unmatched junction bases: 3. The CDR3 is 15 amino acids. This CDR3 reads CASSMGGAGANVLTF. The DNA for the CDR3 is TGTGCCAGCAGCATGGGAGGGGCTGGGGCCAACGTCCTGACTTTC.

This chain links TRBV25-1 with TRBJ2-7, with a tentative D call TRBD1 (5 bases). CDR1 MGHDK and CDR2 SYGVNS come from the germline V gene. This CDR3 contains 14 residues. V was trimmed by 3 bases and J by 5 bases, leaving 14 bases between them. DNA for the CDR3: TGTGCCAGCAGTGATGTTGCAGGGTACCACGAGCAGTACTTC. Translating it yields CASSDVAGYHEQYF.

This chain joins TRBV7-3 and TRBJ2-3; tentatively, D is TRBD1 (5 bases). Trimming cost V 2 bases and J 6 bases, with 12 bases left between them. Germline CDR1 and CDR2: SGHTA and FQGTGA. The CDR3 contains 14 residues. The CDR3 spells CASSLVGRGDTQYF. CDR3 DNA: TGTGCCAGCAGCTTAGTGGGGCGTGGGGATACGCAGTATTTT. Filled out from reference TRBV7-3 and TRBJ2-3, the complete variable domain reads GAGVSQTPSNKVTEKGKYVELRCDPISGHTALYWYRQSLGQGPEFLIYFQGTGAADDSGLPNDRFFAVRPEGSVSTLKIQRTERGDSAVYLCASSLVGRGDTQYFGPGTRLTVL.

V usage is TRBV30 and J usage is TRBJ1-1; a weak D match, TRBD1 (5 bases). The CDR3 covers 15 residues. V was clipped by 4 bases and J by 5 bases, with 20 bases between them. Germline CDR1 GTSNPN, CDR2 SVGIG (reference sequence). The CDR3 nucleotides read TGTGCCTGGATTTTTCCTGACCGCCGGGGGACTGAAGCTTTCTTT. It yields the protein CAWIFPDRRGTEAFF.

The J gene is TRBJ2-7, the V gene TRBV9, with D possibly TRBD1 on 6 matching bases. The germline gives CDR1 SGDLS, CDR2 YYNGEE. The CDR3 length is 15 residues. Deletions cut 0 bases from V and 0 bases from J, with 10 bases between. The CDR3 DNA is TGTGCCAGCAGCGTAGGGGGGCCCGTCTCCTACGAGCAGTACTTC. It codes for CASSVGGPVSYEQYF.

The chain links TRBV30 to TRBJ2-5, with D unclear. CDR3 length: 11 amino acids. The V end lost 3 bases, the J end lost 2 bases, and 4 bases lay between the germline ends. Germline V lookup: CDR1 GTSNPN, CDR2 SVGIG (reference sequence). CDR3: CAWRLQETQYF. The DNA of the CDR3 is TGTGCCTGGAGACTGCAAGAGACCCAGTACTTC.

The rearrangement joins TRBV5-8 to TRBJ1-1; tentatively, D is TRBD1 (6 bases). Between the trimmed V and J ends, which lost 0 bases and 5 bases, there was a span of 8 bases. The CDR3 consists of 13 residues. CDR1 and CDR2 from the germline V gene are SGHTS and YDEGEE. DNA of the CDR3: TGTGCCAGCAGCTTGGGGACAGAAACTGAAGCTTTCTTT. Encoded protein: CASSLGTETEAFF.

V and J are TRBV2 and TRBJ2-5, with D unclear. V was shortened by 2 bases and J by 2 bases, with 9 bases between the two germline ends. Germline loops: CDR1 SNHLY, CDR2 FYNNEI. CDR3 length: 14 residues. CDR3 region: CASSELASQETQYF. CDR3 coding DNA: TGTGCCAGCAGTGAATTGGCTTCTCAAGAGACCCAGTACTTC.

The chain joins TRBV18 to TRBJ2-7, with D maybe TRBD2 (6 bases). CDR1 and CDR2 from the germline V gene are KGHSH and LQKENI. CDR3 size: 15 residues. Trimming shortened V by 2 bases and J by 4 bases, and 15 bases separated the two germline ends. CDR3 bases: TGTGCCAGCTCACCAAACCGACTAGGGTCTTACGAGCAGTACTTC. Translation gives CASSPNRLGSYEQYF. Full variable domain (remainder filled in from reference TRBV18 and TRBJ2-7): NAGVMQNPRHLVRRRGQEARLRCSPMKGHSHVYWYRQLPEEGLKFMVYLQKENIIDESGMPKERFSAEFPKEGPSILRIQQVVRGDSAAYFCASSPNRLGSYEQYFGPGTRLTVT.

The chain recombines TRBV6-5 with TRBJ1-2, with 8 bases fitting TRBD1. Germline lookup yields CDR1 MNHEY and CDR2 SVGAGI. CDR3 length equals 15 residues. The J segment lost 4 bases and the V segment lost 0 bases, leaving 4 bases of the junction unmatched. CDR3 coding DNA: TGTGCCAGCAGTTACTCGGGACAGGCGCCCTATGGCTACACCTTC. Protein product: CASSYSGQAPYGYTF.

The chain uses TRBV2 and TRBJ2-1, with no clear D. Trimming pared 4 bases from V and 0 bases from J, leaving 13 bases between. The germline CDR1 and CDR2 sequences are SNHLY and FYNNEI. CDR3 length equals 16 residues. CDR3 DNA sequence: TGTGCCAGCAGTGTCAGGAAGCGCGGCTCCTACAATGAGCAGTTCTTC. This sequence encodes CASSVRKRGSYNEQFF.

The chain couples TRBV7-2 to TRBJ2-1; TRBD1 aligns across 7 bases. The junction had 8 bases not matched to a gene; V was cut back by 5 bases and J by 4 bases. Germline CDR1 is SGHTA and CDR2 is FQGNSA. The CDR3 loop spans 15 amino acids. In DNA, the CDR3 is TGTGCCAGCAGCCCCGGGACAGCTATTTACAATGAGCAGTTCTTC. Translation: CASSPGTAIYNEQFF.

The rearrangement links TRBV19 to TRBJ2-2, with D maybe TRBD2 (7 bases). Between the trimmed V and J ends, which lost 5 bases and 6 bases, there was a span of 22 bases. The CDR3 contains 17 residues. Germline V gene lookup returns CDR1 LNHDA and CDR2 SQIVND (reference sequence). The CDR3 is CASSRGGPLKGSGELFF. DNA for the CDR3: TGTGCCAGTAGTCGCGGGGGCCCTCTTAAGGGATCCGGGGAGCTGTTTTTT.

The chain employs TRBV14 and TRBJ1-4, with 7 positions matching TRBD1. CDR1 SGHDN and CDR2 FVKESK come from the germline V gene. This CDR3 has 15 amino acids. The trim removed 4 bases at V and 6 bases at J, leaving 8 bases unmatched. DNA for the CDR3: TGTGCCAGCAGCCCCCGCTCGGACAGGCATGAAAAACTGTTTTTT. Amino acids: CASSPRSDRHEKLFF.

The chain combines TRBV28 with TRBJ1-2; no firm D call. V lost 5 bases, J lost 5 bases, and 18 bases lay in between. The CDR3 runs 15 residues. Germline-derived CDR1 and CDR2 are MDHEN and SYDVKM. The CDR3 spells CASSQTYDFGYGYTF. Here the CDR3 DNA reads TGTGCCAGCAGTCAAACCTACGATTTTGGGTATGGCTACACCTTC.

This clone was detected only once. J is TRBJ1-2 and V is TRBV25-1; D call uncertain. Germline V gene sequence: CDR1 MGHDK, CDR2 SYGVNS. The CDR3 loop spans 14 amino acids. Trimming stripped 3 bases from V and 1 base from J, with 9 bases between. CDR3 amino acids: CASSDLQLNYGYTF. The CDR3 DNA is TGTGCCAGCAGTGATTTGCAGCTTAACTATGGCTACACCTTC.

This sequence joins TRBV7-2 and TRBJ2-1, with D uncertain. Germline CDR1 is SGHTA and CDR2 is FQGNSA. The V end was cut by 1 base, the J end by 7 bases, with 11 bases between. The CDR3 totals 14 residues. The CDR3 nucleotides are TGTGCCAGCAGCTTAGTCATCGGCCTAAATGAGCAGTTCTTC. As protein: CASSLVIGLNEQFF.

The sample holds one count of this clone. V usage is TRBV10-3 and J usage is TRBJ2-6, with 7 positions matching TRBD2. From germline, CDR1 is ENHRY and CDR2 SYGVKD. The CDR3 runs 17 residues. V lost 6 bases to trimming and J lost 2 bases; unmatched junction nucleotides: 10. The CDR3 DNA follows: TGTGCCATCAGCTGGGACCGGGGGGAAGCTGGGGCCAACGTCCTGACTTTC. Its translation: CAISWDRGEAGANVLTF.

Regarding this clone: One end of the junction fails to match germline, which may point to a read error. V usage is TRBV7-7 and J usage is TRBJ2-7, with D perhaps TRBD1 (6 bases). The CDR3 runs 13 residues. Germline V lookup: CDR1 SSHAT, CDR2 FNYEAQ (reference sequence). The CDR3 protein is CASSLGSGDEQYF. The CDR3 coding sequence is TGTGCTAGCAGCTTAGGGTCAGGGGACGAGCAGTACTTC.

The chain is built from TRBV19 and TRBJ1-4; D unresolved. This CDR3 is 15 amino acids long. V gave up 4 bases and J gave up 7 bases, with 16 bases separating them. CDR1 and CDR2 from the germline V gene are LNHDA and SQIVND (reference sequence). The CDR3 DNA is TGTGCCAGTAGTAATGGGTGGACGGAACTTGAAAAACTGTTTTTT. This gives the protein CASSNGWTELEKLFF.

The J gene is TRBJ2-4, the V gene TRBV27; D possibly corresponds to TRBD1 (8 bases). Germline CDR1 is MNHEY and CDR2 is SMNVEV (reference sequence). The germline V and J ends were trimmed by 5 bases and 6 bases, with 14 bases remaining between them. There are 14 residues in the CDR3. The CDR3 spells CASSVNRGGNIQYF. In DNA form, the CDR3 reads TGTGCCAGCAGTGTAAACAGGGGGGGAAACATTCAGTACTTC.

The V and J genes are TRBV29-1 and TRBJ1-3; the match to TRBD1 covers 7 bases. V trimming: 5 bases; J trimming: 0 bases; junction bases outside the gene matches: 13. The CDR3 is 17 residues long. The germline gives CDR1 SQVTM, CDR2 ANQGSEA. CDR3 protein: CSVYLRTGSYSGNTIYF. The CDR3, as DNA: TGCAGCGTTTACTTAAGGACAGGTTCTTACTCTGGAAACACCATATATTTT.

This chain uses TRBV9 with TRBJ2-3; TRBD1 matches 9 bases. Trimming took 2 bases from V and 6 from J; bases not matched to a gene: 4. CDR3 size: 14 residues. The germline CDR1 and CDR2 sequences are SGDLS and YYNGEE. For the CDR3, the DNA is TGTGCCAGCAGCGTCTGGGGGACAGGGGATACGCAGTATTTT. The encoded protein is CASSVWGTGDTQYF.

The chain couples TRBV4-2 to TRBJ1-4; D gene unclear. The CDR3 contains 16 residues. Trimming removed 0 bases at V and 2 bases at J, with 10 bases between. Germline V gene lookup returns CDR1 LGHNA and CDR2 YNFKEQ. Here the CDR3 reads CASSQDSGGTNEKLFF. The CDR3 nucleotides are TGTGCCAGCAGCCAAGATTCGGGTGGGACTAATGAAAAACTGTTTTTT.

This chain connects TRBV19 to TRBJ2-1, with 10 bases identical to TRBD2. V trimming: 5 bases; J trimming: 4 bases; junction bases outside the gene matches: 8. Germline V gives CDR1 LNHDA, CDR2 SQIVND (reference sequence). The CDR3 spans 16 residues. This chain's CDR3 is CASSPVAGGVYNEQFF. CDR3 bases: TGTGCCAGTAGTCCTGTAGCGGGAGGCGTATACAATGAGCAGTTCTTC.

The chain joins TRBV6-5 to TRBJ2-4, with D unresolved. Germline V lookup: CDR1 MNHEY, CDR2 SVGAGI. The V end lost 8 bases, the J end lost 0 bases, and 5 bases lay between the germline ends. The CDR3 covers 12 residues. For the CDR3, the DNA is TGTGCCAGCGGGGAAGCCAAAAACATTCAGTACTTC. This encodes CASGEAKNIQYF.

The V gene is TRBV5-1, the J gene TRBJ2-1; D possibly corresponds to TRBD2 (6 bases). Germline values: CDR1 SGHRS, CDR2 YFSETQ. V lost 6 bases to trimming and J lost 4 bases, with 17 bases between them. This CDR3 has 15 amino acids. In DNA, the CDR3 is TGCGCCAGCACTCTTGCCGGGACTGTTTACAATGAGCAGTTCTTC. Translation gives CASTLAGTVYNEQFF.

The chain combines TRBV19 with TRBJ1-1, with D possibly matching TRBD1 (5 bases). Trimming pared 5 bases from V and 7 bases from J, leaving 11 bases between. The CDR3 extends over 12 amino acids. Germline lookup yields CDR1 LNHDA and CDR2 SQIVND (reference sequence). CDR3 residues: CASSPRDGEAFF. CDR3 coding DNA: TGTGCCAGTAGTCCCCGGGACGGTGAAGCTTTCTTT.

The chain uses TRBV25-1 and TRBJ1-1; the D is unclear. Germline CDR1 reads MGHDK; CDR2 reads SYGVNS. This CDR3 has 12 amino acids. V was shortened by 3 bases and J by 1 base, with 3 bases between the two germline ends. The CDR3 bases are TGTGCCAGCAGTGAGGGGAACACTGAAGCTTTCTTT. Protein product: CASSEGNTEAFF.

This chain joins TRBV7-9 and TRBJ2-6; 8 positions agree with TRBD1. V lost 5 bases to trimming and J lost 0 bases; unmatched junction nucleotides: 6. CDR3 length: 17 amino acids. Germline values: CDR1 SEHNR, CDR2 FQNEAQ (reference sequence). The CDR3 is CASSVGQGDSGANVLTF. CDR3 nucleotide sequence: TGTGCCAGCAGCGTTGGACAGGGCGACTCTGGGGCCAACGTCCTGACTTTC.